These 20 T cell receptor beta chains originate from one sample sequenced in a study of early T cells in non-severe SARS-CoV-2 infection. MiXCR was run by TCRdb on the 5' RACE reads, yielding one entry per CDR3 protein. The data contain about 28,000 distinct CDR3 sequences, about 6% of them singletons. Sequenced material: whole blood, taken at baseline. These receptors were obtained from an adult who was a healthcare worker with PCR-confirmed SARS-CoV-2 infection or an uninfected control (not recorded which).

In this sample, this clonotype turned up many times. The gene calls are TRBV30 and TRBJ1-5; D is unclear. The germline CDR1 and CDR2 sequences are GTSNPN and SVGIG (reference sequence). V lost 0 bases and J 6 bases, leaving 12 bases between the germline ends. The CDR3 runs to 14 residues. The CDR3 nucleotides read TGTGCCTGGAGTGTACTACTTGCAACTCAGCCCCAGCATTTT. It specifies CAWSVLLATQPQHF.

V is TRBV28 and J is TRBJ2-7, with 10 bases aligning to TRBD1. After removal of 7 bases from V and 6 bases from J, the junction contained 12 bases not matched to a gene. Germline CDR1 reads MDHEN; CDR2 reads SYDVKM. CDR3 length equals 15 residues. Here the CDR3 DNA reads TGTGCCAGCACCACTAGGGACAGGGGAGTAGTCGAGCAGTACTTC. Its translation: CASTTRDRGVVEQYF.

This clonotype was seen ten or more times. The chain uses TRBV6-2 or TRBV6-3 and TRBJ1-3; D gene uncertain. With 6 bases removed from V and 1 base from J, the gap between germline ends came to 4 bases. The CDR3 has 12 amino acids. Germline V gene lookup returns CDR1 MNHEY and CDR2 SVGEGT. The CDR3 is CASRGSGNTIYF. The CDR3 nucleotides read TGTGCCAGCAGAGGATCTGGAAACACCATATATTTT.

This clonotype was counted only a few times. This chain links TRBV7-9 with TRBJ2-3; D uncertain. V was trimmed by 3 bases and J by 0 bases, leaving 19 bases between them. The CDR3 contains 18 residues. Looked up from germline, CDR1 is SEHNR and CDR2 is FQNEAQ (reference sequence). CDR3 amino acids: CASSLGRFSGKSTDTQYF. The CDR3 region has the DNA TGTGCCAGCAGCTTGGGCCGATTCTCGGGCAAAAGCACAGATACGCAGTATTTT.

The table lists this clonotype with many counts. The rearrangement joins TRBV7-8 to TRBJ1-5; tentatively, D is TRBD1 (6 bases). Germline V gene data show CDR1 as SGHVS and CDR2 as FQNEAQ. V was pared by 5 bases and J by 4 bases, with 12 bases between. The CDR3 loop spans 14 amino acids. CDR3 loop: CASSPQGGNQPQHF. The CDR3 nucleotides are TGTGCCAGCAGCCCACAGGGTGGGAATCAGCCCCAGCATTTT.

This clonotype has at least ten counts. This rearrangement joins TRBV29-1 to TRBJ1-1; 8 nucleotides align to TRBD1. With 7 bases clipped from V and 1 base from J, the junction kept 11 bases outside the gene matches. This CDR3 is built from 15 residues. Germline V gives CDR1 SQVTM, CDR2 ANQGSEA. As DNA, the CDR3 is TGCAGCGCCGGCCCAGGGGGCCGAGGGAACACTGAAGCTTTCTTT. Translated, it gives CSAGPGGRGNTEAFF.

The V and J genes are TRBV9 and TRBJ1-6; tentative D call: TRBD1 (5 bases). This CDR3 contains 15 residues. V was clipped by 3 bases and J by 5 bases, with 12 bases between them. CDR1 SGDLS and CDR2 YYNGEE come from the germline V gene. CDR3 in DNA: TGTGCCAGCAGCGGGGGGACCGCAAATAATTCACCCCTCCACTTT. This codes for CASSGGTANNSPLHF.

The table lists this clonotype with many counts. The DNA of the CDR3 is TGTGCCAGCAGCCAAGGACAGTTGCAGTTCTTC. This translates into CASSQGQLQFF. The chain links TRBV3-1 to TRBJ2-1; possibly TRBD1 for D (5 bases). This CDR3 is built from 11 residues. Germline loops: CDR1 LGHDT, CDR2 YNNKEL (reference sequence). V was shortened by 1 base and J by 12 bases, with 7 bases between the two germline ends.

V is TRBV6-1 and J is TRBJ1-2; tentative D call: TRBD1 (6 bases). V was cut by 6 bases and J by 6 bases, with 14 bases left in between. The length of the CDR3 is 13 residues. Germline loops: CDR1 MNHNS, CDR2 SASEGT. The DNA of the CDR3 is TGTGCCAGCAGAGAGGCAGGGGAGAATGGCTACACCTTC. Translating gives CASREAGENGYTF.

This clonotype was seen ten or more times. The chain couples TRBV28 to TRBJ2-7, with 10 bases matching TRBD2. V lost 4 bases to trimming and J lost 3 bases; unmatched junction nucleotides: 6. Germline loops: CDR1 MDHEN, CDR2 SYDVKM. CDR3 length: 15 residues. This CDR3 reads CASSSPASGSYEQYF. CDR3 bases: TGTGCCAGCAGTTCCCCGGCTAGCGGGAGCTACGAGCAGTACTTC.

This chain uses TRBV14 with TRBJ2-1; no reliable D call. Trimming removed 4 bases from V and 12 bases from J, with 13 bases in between. Germline CDR1 and CDR2: SGHDN and FVKESK. The CDR3 contains 12 residues. CDR3 amino acids: CASSPSRGVQFF. CDR3 nucleotides: TGTGCCAGCAGCCCCTCTCGCGGAGTGCAGTTCTTC.

This chain connects TRBV24-1 to TRBJ2-2; 8 nucleotides agree with TRBD2. Germline V gene sequence: CDR1 KGHDR, CDR2 SFDVKD. The CDR3 has 15 residues. Trimming removed 7 bases from V and 6 bases from J; junction bases left unmatched: 9. CDR3 bases: TGTGCCACCAGAGATCCCTCAGCGGGAGCCGGGGAGCTGTTTTTT. It is translated as CATRDPSAGAGELFF.

This chain joins TRBV28 and TRBJ1-1; the D gene is possibly TRBD1 (5 bases). Deletions cut 5 bases from V and 1 base from J, with 14 bases between. The CDR3 contains 15 residues. Germline assignment: CDR1 MDHEN and CDR2 SYDVKM. CDR3 DNA sequence: TGTGCCAGCAGTCCCCGTCTGGGGGAGAACACTGAAGCTTTCTTT. It codes for CASSPRLGENTEAFF.

This clonotype came up many times. The chain is built from TRBV27 and TRBJ2-2; possibly TRBD2 for D (6 bases). Trimming removed 2 bases from V and 8 bases from J, with 12 bases in between. The CDR3 consists of 14 residues. CDR1 MNHEY and CDR2 SMNVEV come from the germline V gene (reference sequence). This chain's CDR3 is CASSLRRVSGELFF. As DNA, the CDR3 is TGTGCCAGCAGTTTAAGGAGGGTTTCAGGGGAGCTGTTTTTT.

This clonotype has at least ten counts. The CDR3 DNA follows: TGTGCCAGCAGTGAAAGTCCGATGAACACTGAAGCTTTCTTT. It specifies CASSESPMNTEAFF. The chain employs TRBV6-1 and TRBJ1-1; the D is unclear. CDR1 MNHNS and CDR2 SASEGT come from the germline V gene. The ends were cut back, 2 bases at V and 0 bases at J, with 7 bases in the middle. This CDR3 comprises 14 residues.

This clonotype was observed at least ten times. The gene calls are TRBV18 and TRBJ2-1, with a tentative D call TRBD2 (5 bases). The CDR3 sequence is 16 residues long. Trimming cost V 3 bases and J 12 bases, with 24 bases left between them. The germline V gene encodes CDR1 KGHSH and CDR2 LQKENI. Here the CDR3 reads CASSPSSSPGWVGQFF. The CDR3 DNA is TGTGCCAGCTCACCTTCTTCCAGCCCGGGATGGGTTGGGCAGTTCTTC.

This clonotype was observed at least ten times. The chain joins TRBV30 to TRBJ1-2; TRBD1 matches 7 bases. The CDR3 loop spans 11 amino acids. Trimming cost V 0 bases and J 8 bases; bases outside gene matches: 0. CDR1 GTSNPN and CDR2 SVGIG come from the germline V gene (reference sequence). This chain's CDR3 is CAWSVQGGYTF. As DNA, the CDR3 is TGTGCCTGGAGTGTACAGGGGGGCTACACCTTC.

This clonotype was detected a few times. The chain is built from TRBV7-2 and TRBJ2-2, with D uncertain. V lost 3 bases and J 9 bases, leaving 14 bases between the germline ends. Germline values: CDR1 SGHTA, CDR2 FQGNSA. CDR3 size: 14 residues. The DNA for the CDR3 is TGTGCCAGCAGCTTTCAGCCGTCAGTGAGGGAGCTGTTTTTT. It codes for CASSFQPSVRELFF.

This clonotype was observed at least ten times. The rearrangement uses TRBV7-9 and TRBJ1-1; D gene uncertain. This CDR3 region has 19 residues. Germline CDR1 is SEHNR and CDR2 is FQNEAQ (reference sequence). Trimming removed 3 bases at V and 1 base at J, with 24 bases between. CDR3 coding DNA: TGTGCCAGCAGCTTCCCAAGAAGACAACCCGAACGGGGGAACACTGAAGCTTTCTTT. Residues: CASSFPRRQPERGNTEAFF.

Many counts were recorded for this clonotype. The chain links TRBV10-3 to TRBJ1-2; D unclear. The length of the CDR3 is 12 residues. The V gene's germline CDR1 is ENHRY and CDR2 SYGVKD. V gave up 8 bases and J gave up 2 bases, with 9 bases separating them. CDR3 sequence reads: CAISGPNYGYTF. DNA for the CDR3: TGTGCCATCTCTGGTCCCAACTATGGCTACACCTTC.